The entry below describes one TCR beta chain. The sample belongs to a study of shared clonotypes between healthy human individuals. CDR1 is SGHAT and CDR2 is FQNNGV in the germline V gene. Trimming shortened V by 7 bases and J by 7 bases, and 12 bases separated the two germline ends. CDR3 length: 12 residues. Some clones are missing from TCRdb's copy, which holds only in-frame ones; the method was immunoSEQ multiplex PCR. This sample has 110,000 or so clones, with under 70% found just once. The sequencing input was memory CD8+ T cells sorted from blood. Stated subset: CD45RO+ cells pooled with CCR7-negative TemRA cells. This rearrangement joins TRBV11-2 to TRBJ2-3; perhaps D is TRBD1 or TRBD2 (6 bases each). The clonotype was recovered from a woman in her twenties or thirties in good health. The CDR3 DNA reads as TGTGCCAGCACAGGGGACTCACATACGCAGTATTTT. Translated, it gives CASTGDSHTQYF.